This entry lists 4 T cell receptor beta chains sequenced from one sample in a study of blood T cell repertoires in COVID-19. Method: immunoSEQ multiplex PCR; TCRdb's copy keeps in-frame clones and lacks some. The top ten hold 2% to 2.5% of the sample, which has 200,000 to 250,000 clones, 80% to 85% seen once. Sequenced sample: peripheral blood. The receptors were sampled from a woman aged 55-69 years with acute or convalescent COVID-19.

This chain links TRBV29-1 with TRBJ2-4; 10 bases line up with TRBD2. V trimming: 7 bases; J trimming: 7 bases; junction bases outside the gene matches: 7. CDR3 length: 13 amino acids. The V gene's germline CDR1 is SQVTM and CDR2 ANQGSEA. The CDR3 is CSARLAGVNIQYF. The CDR3 nucleotides read TGCAGCGCCCGGCTAGCGGGGGTGAACATTCAGTACTTC.

The chain couples TRBV21-1 to TRBJ1-4; the DNA was not compared with TRBD1, the D call given in the table. TRBV21-1 is noted as a pseudogene. The CDR3 runs to 22 residues. The CDR3 region has the DNA TGTGCCAGCAGCAAAGCTGTGAGATGCGCCCTGCAAACGACAGGGGGATTAGAAAAACTGTTTTTT. It is translated as CASSKAVRCALQTTGGLEKLFF.

This clone has only one observation. The rearrangement joins TRBV12-3 or TRBV12-4 to TRBJ1-6; unclear D gene. The CDR3 covers 13 residues. Trimming stripped 6 bases from V and 4 bases from J, with 7 bases between. This CDR3 is CASSQQYNSPLHF. The CDR3 DNA sequence: TGTGCCAGCAGCCAACAGTATAATTCACCCCTCCACTTT.

This chain joins TRBV5-4 and TRBJ2-7; possibly TRBD1 for D (10 bases). Trimming cost V 3 bases and J 4 bases, with 23 bases left between them. The V gene's germline CDR1 is SGHNT and CDR2 YYREEE (reference sequence). There are 17 residues in the CDR3. CDR3 loop: CASSSAGGTGVRYEQYF. The CDR3, as DNA: TGTGCCAGCAGCTCGGCGGGGGGGACAGGGGTCCGGTACGAGCAGTACTTC.